This T cell receptor beta chain comes out of a study of blood T cell repertoires in COVID-19. On the study more broadly: Material from acute and convalescent COVID-19 was sourced from the United States, Italy and Spain. T cells, B-cell-depleted T cells, or PBMCs provided the cDNA or gDNA that served as material.

The CDR3 totals 19 residues. After removal of 2 bases from V and 1 base from J, the junction contained 10 bases not matched to a gene. Original handling: Amplifying reference gene primers gave estimates of nucleated cell counts. TCRdb's copy holds only in-frame clones and misses some; the assay was immunoSEQ multiplex PCR. That table furnishes V, J and clone size, whereas the DNA furnished D and trimming. Of around 230,000 clones in the sample, roughly 80% were seen once. The sequence came from a woman in her seventies with active or convalescent COVID-19. This sequence joins TRBV23-1 and TRBJ1-3, with 11 nucleotides matching TRBD1. TRBV23-1 is designated an ORF whose function remains uncertain. Sequencing used peripheral blood. CDR3 sequence reads: CASSQRDRGCLKSGNTIYF. The CDR3 bases are TGCGCCAGCAGTCAACGGGACAGGGGGTGCTTAAAATCTGGAAACACCATATATTTT.